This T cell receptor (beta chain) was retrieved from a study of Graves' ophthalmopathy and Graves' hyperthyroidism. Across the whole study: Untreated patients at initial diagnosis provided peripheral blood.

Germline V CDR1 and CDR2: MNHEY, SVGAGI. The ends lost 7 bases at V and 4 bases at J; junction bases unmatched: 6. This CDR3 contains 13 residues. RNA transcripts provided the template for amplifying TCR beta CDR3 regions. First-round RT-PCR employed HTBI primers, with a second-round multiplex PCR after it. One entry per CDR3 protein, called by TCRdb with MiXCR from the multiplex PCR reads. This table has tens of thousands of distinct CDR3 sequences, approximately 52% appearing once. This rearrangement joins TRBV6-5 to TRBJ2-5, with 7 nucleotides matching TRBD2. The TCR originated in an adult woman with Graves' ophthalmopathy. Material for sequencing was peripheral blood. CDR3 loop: CASNPGGAETQYF. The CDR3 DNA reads TGTGCCAGCAACCCGGGGGGAGCAGAGACCCAGTACTTC.